This T cell receptor (beta chain) came from a study of T cell responses to AZD1222 COVID-19 vaccine (dated by TCRdb to the early 2020s). Turning to the overall study: AZD1222 recipients with second doses at about 4 weeks or about 12 weeks were pooled, because spike-specific TCR depth and breadth did not differ between schedules. TCR sequencing covered 233 trial participants: approximately 200 given two doses of AZD1222 and about 26 given two doses of MenACWY control vaccine. Trial participants were enrolled into age subgroups of 18-55, 56-69 and 70-plus years, which contained about 150, 28 and 57 TCR-sequenced participants, respectively.

The research as a whole found: In the small 56-69-year group, the increase in depth fell short of significance, most likely because of low power. Spike-specific TCR breadth and depth rose significantly after two AZD1222 doses compared with day 0 and with MenACWY recipients. Reportedly, almost half of the unique spike-specific TCRs recognized epitopes lying outside the regions that are mutated in the B.1.351 and B.1.1.7 variants. Conclusions about previously exposed vaccinees are limited, since just five to seven AZD1222 recipients were seropositive for SARS-CoV-2 at baseline. Vaccine-associated CD4 TCRs spanned the whole spike protein, with dominant responses in regions 160-218 and 743-854. Because no samples from the day 14 peak response were available, repertoires could be characterized only after the peak T cell response. Participants were mostly white British, with more females than males. The authors suggested clonal diversity may have been underestimated.

In light of the paper, this sample's time point label describes: baseline before first vaccination. Vaccinee samples came from UK trials COV001 and COV002, including a single-blind randomized controlled phase 2/3 trial of AZD1222 (ChAdOx1 nCoV-19) in healthy adults. Trial participant PBMC samples were collected at day 0 and day 28 after the second dose for TCRbeta chain sequencing. Details on this clone: The target of this receptor is not known. No per-base quality is available; no much larger clone lies one base away.

The CDR3 regions of human TCRbeta chains were subjected to immunosequencing. The authors' analysis ran thus. Repertoire TCRs were matched against a reference library of SARS-CoV-2-specific TCRs generated with the MIRA antigen-specificity platform. Breadth was defined as the fraction of unique TCRs that were SARS-CoV-2-associated, and depth was defined as the fraction of total T cells that were SARS-CoV-2-associated. Using the MIRA data, each spike-specific TCR was assigned both to the spike region to which the TCR was reactive and to a CD4 or CD8 class. Log10-transformed breadth and depth values were compared by one-way ANOVA with Sidak's multiple comparisons tests. The source is immuneACCESS, and TCRdb retained only in-frame sequences with V and J called. Part of the clones is not carried over; for the studies checked, unresolved V genes explain less than half of this, and the remainder is unexplained. D and trimming were read from the DNA, whereas the V and J calls and clone size are those reported in that table. This sample is represented by over 120,000 clones; about 91% of them were singletons. 1.9% of the sample lies in the top ten.

This TCR was sampled from an adult in good health. The source material was peripheral blood, sampled on day 0 of AZD1222 vaccination.

The DNA sequence is given as TGCGCCAGCACACCCAACAGAGCAACTAATGAAAAACTGTTTTTT. The encoded protein is CASTPNRATNEKLFF. Recombination linked TRBV5-1 to TRBJ1-4; the D segment cannot be called with confidence. V and J are truncated by 6 bases and 0 bases respectively, leaving an intervening sequence of 12 bases. As encoded in the germline V gene, CDR1 is SGHRS while CDR2 is YFSETQ. Reading from cysteine to phenylalanine, the CDR3 counts 15 amino acids. CDR3 DNA only is kept here, 45 bases in frame from base 1. Where the CDR3 stops, the reference TRBV5-1 and TRBJ1-4 genes take over; the full variable domain is KAGVTQTPRYLIKTRGQQVTLSCSPISGHRSVSWYQQTPGQGLQFLFEYFSETQRNKGNFPGRFSGRQFSNSRSEMNVSTLELGDSALYLCASTPNRATNEKLFFGSGTQLSVL.